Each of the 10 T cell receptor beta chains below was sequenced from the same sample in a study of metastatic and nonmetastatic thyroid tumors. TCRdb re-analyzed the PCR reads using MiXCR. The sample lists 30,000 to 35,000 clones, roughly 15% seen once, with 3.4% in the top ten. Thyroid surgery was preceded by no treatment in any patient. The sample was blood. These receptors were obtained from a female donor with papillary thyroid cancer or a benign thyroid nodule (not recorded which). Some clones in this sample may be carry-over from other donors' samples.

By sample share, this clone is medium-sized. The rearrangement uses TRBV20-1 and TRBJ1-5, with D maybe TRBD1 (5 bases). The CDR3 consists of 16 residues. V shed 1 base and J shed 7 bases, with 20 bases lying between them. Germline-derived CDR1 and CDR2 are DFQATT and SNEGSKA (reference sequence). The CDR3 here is CSARGPAGQVGQPQHF. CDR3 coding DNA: TGCAGTGCTAGAGGACCCGCGGGGCAGGTAGGGCAGCCCCAGCATTTT.

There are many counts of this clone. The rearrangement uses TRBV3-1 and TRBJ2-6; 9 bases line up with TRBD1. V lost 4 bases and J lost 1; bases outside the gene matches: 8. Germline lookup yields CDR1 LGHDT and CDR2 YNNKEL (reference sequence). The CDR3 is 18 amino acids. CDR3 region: CASSRGTGSLSGANVLTF. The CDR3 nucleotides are TGTGCCAGCAGCCGTGGGACAGGGAGTTTATCTGGGGCCAACGTCCTGACTTTC.

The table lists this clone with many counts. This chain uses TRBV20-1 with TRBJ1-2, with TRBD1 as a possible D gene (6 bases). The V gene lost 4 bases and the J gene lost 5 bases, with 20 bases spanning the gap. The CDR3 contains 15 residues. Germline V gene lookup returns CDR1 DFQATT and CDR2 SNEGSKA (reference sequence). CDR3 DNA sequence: TGCAGTGCTACAATCGGGGGCTCGGGTGGATATGGCTACACCTTC. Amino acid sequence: CSATIGGSGGYGYTF.

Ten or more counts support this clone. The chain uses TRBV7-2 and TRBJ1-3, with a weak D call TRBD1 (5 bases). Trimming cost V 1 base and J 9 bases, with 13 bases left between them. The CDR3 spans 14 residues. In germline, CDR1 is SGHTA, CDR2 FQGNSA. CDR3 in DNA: TGTGCCAGCAGCTTAGTTGGGACCTCAGCCACCATATATTTT. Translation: CASSLVGTSATIYF.

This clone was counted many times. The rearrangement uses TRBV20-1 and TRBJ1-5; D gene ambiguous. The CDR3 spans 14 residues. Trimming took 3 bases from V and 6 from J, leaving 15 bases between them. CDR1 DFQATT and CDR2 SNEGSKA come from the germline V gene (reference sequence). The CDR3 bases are TGCAGTGCTAGCCTGGCGGAGGATACTCAGCCCCAGCATTTT. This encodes CSASLAEDTQPQHF.

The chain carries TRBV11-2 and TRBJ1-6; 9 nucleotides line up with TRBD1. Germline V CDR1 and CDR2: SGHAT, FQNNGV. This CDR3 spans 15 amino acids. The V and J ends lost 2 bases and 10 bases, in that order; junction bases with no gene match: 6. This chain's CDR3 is CASSLPGQGGSPLHF. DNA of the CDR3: TGTGCCAGCAGCTTACCGGGACAGGGAGGCTCACCCCTCCACTTT.

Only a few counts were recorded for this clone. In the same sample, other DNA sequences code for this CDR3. In DNA form, the CDR3 reads TGTGCCAGCAGCTACCTATACGAGCAGTACTTC. Translated, it gives CASSYLYEQYF. V usage is TRBV6-2 or TRBV6-3 and J usage is TRBJ2-7; D not resolved. The germline V and J ends were trimmed by 6 bases and 4 bases, with 7 bases remaining between them. The CDR3 length is 11 residues. Germline assignment: CDR1 MNHEY and CDR2 SVGEGT.

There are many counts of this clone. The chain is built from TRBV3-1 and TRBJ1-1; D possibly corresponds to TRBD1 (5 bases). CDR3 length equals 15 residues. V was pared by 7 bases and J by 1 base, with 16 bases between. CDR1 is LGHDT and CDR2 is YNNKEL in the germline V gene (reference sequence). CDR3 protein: CASTPMGRENTEAFF. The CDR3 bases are TGTGCCAGCACGCCAATGGGACGGGAGAACACTGAAGCTTTCTTT.

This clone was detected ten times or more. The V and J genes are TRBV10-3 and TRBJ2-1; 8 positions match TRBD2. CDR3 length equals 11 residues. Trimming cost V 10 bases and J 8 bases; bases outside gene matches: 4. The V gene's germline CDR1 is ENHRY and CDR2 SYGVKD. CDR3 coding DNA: TGTGCCACAAGCGGGAGAGATGAGCAGTTCTTC. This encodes CATSGRDEQFF.

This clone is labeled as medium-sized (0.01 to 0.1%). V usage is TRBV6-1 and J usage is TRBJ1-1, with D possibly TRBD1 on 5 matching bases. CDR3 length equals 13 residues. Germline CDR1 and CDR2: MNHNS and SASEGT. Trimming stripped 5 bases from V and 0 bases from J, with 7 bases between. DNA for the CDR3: TGTGCCAGCAGTTCGACAGTGAACACTGAAGCTTTCTTT. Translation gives CASSSTVNTEAFF.